This T cell receptor (beta chain) was documented in a study of T cells expressing NK-cell markers. TCRdb re-called the 5' RACE reads and catalogs CDR3 proteins one per entry, DNA excluded. The sample table sets out approximately 170,000 distinct CDR3 sequences. The CDR3 sequence is 16 residues long. CDR1 is SEHNR, CDR2 FQNEAQ, per germline (reference sequence). Sequencing used blood T cells: a sorted CD56 or NKG2C T cell subset, CD4+ or CD8+ T cells, or bulk PBMC T cells (not recorded which). This sequence joins TRBV7-9 and TRBJ1-4; TCRdb's assignment of TRBD1 cannot be checked, as there is no DNA. This clonotype originated in a man aged 18 to 69 in good health. CDR3 protein: CASSSPGGRGNEKLFF. Full variable domain (remainder filled in from reference TRBV7-9 and TRBJ1-4): DTGVSQNPRHKITKRGQNVTFRCDPISEHNRLYWYRQTLGQGPEFLTYFQNEAQLEKSRLLSDRFSAERPKGSFSTLEIQRTEQGDSAMYLCASSSPGGRGNEKLFFGSGTQLSVL.